This T cell receptor (beta chain) stems from a study of metastatic and nonmetastatic thyroid tumors. Across the whole study: For malignant and benign thyroid patients, tumor or nodule tissue and blood were the sources whose repertoires were compared.

This clone is labeled as medium-sized (0.01 to 0.1%). Ahead of thyroid surgery, no patient had received treatment of any kind. V lost 3 bases to trimming and J lost 7 bases, with 16 bases between them. CDR1 is LGHNA and CDR2 is YSLEER in the germline V gene. The CDR3 runs 14 residues. Original analysis: The study built a papillary thyroid cancer distant-metastasis classifier from CDR3 differences across clinicopathological groups. TCRdb re-called clones from the PCR reads using MiXCR. TCRdb, rather than the study authors, made the V and J calls. The sample shows some 21,000 clones, approximately 30% of them seen only once.

Material: blood. The chain couples TRBV4-3 to TRBJ2-7; the D call may be TRBD1 or TRBD2 (5 bases each). This TCR was sampled from a female donor with papillary thyroid cancer or a benign thyroid nodule (not recorded which). Some clones in this sample may be carry-over from other donors' samples. The CDR3 DNA is TGCGCCAGCAGCCATATGCCGGGGCCGGGGGAGCAGTACTTC. Residues: CASSHMPGPGEQYF.